This TCR beta chain was sequenced in a study of CD8 T cells in ankylosing spondylitis (dated by TCRdb to 2016 to 2017). Describing the broader study: The study set out to find disease-linked TCR variants by profiling T cell receptor beta repertoires in ankylosing spondylitis patients and healthy donors. The full study cohort was made up of 25 ankylosing spondylitis patients and 95 to 130 healthy donors. Peripheral blood was sampled, and synovial fluid was also collected from ankylosing spondylitis patients.

Paper-wide results and their limitations: Some motif variants were previously reported in synovial fluid and blood of reactive arthritis patients, suggesting common disease-initiation mechanisms. In peripheral blood, the disease-linked clones were found at relatively low frequencies and had a CD8+ phenotype. Significant enrichment of the disease-linked clones was reported in matched synovial fluid samples from ankylosing spondylitis patients. A TCR beta motif made up of roughly eight highly homologous amino acid variants appeared to be characteristic of blood from ankylosing spondylitis patients.

Sequences DFQATT (CDR1) and SNEGSKA (CDR2) are obtained from the germline V gene (reference sequence). The V end loses 3 bases and the J end loses 8 bases, and a stretch of 7 bases separates them. CDR3 length: 11 amino acids, cysteine to phenylalanine. The only DNA kept is the CDR3, 33 bases in frame from the first base. As regards this clonotype: Its antigen remains unidentified. No much larger clone is present one base from it, and per-base qualities are unavailable.

Sequencing relied on an Illumina HiSeq 2500. TCR beta libraries were prepared by quantitative 5'-RACE with molecular barcodes. For the original study's pipeline: Disease-linked TCR variants were identified with a new computational method built on a probabilistic model of VDJ rearrangement. The raw public data were reprocessed by TCRdb itself: fastp quality trimming at Q25, MiXCR clonotype calling, in-frame beta chains only. Duplicate CDR3 protein sequences are folded into a single record with the most common DNA and genes. The authors' filters were not applied to this entry. The sample table holds 150,000 to 200,000 distinct CDR3 sequences, of which around 18% were seen once. The ten biggest clones cover roughly 8% of the sample.

The clonotype comes from a male donor with ankylosing spondylitis or in good health (not recorded which). The chain couples TRBV20-1 to TRBJ1-4; TRBD1 could be the D gene, as 5 bases match. Sequenced material: blood, either unsorted or a sorted T cell fraction (not recorded which). CDR3 reads: CSARRQEKLFF. DNA sequence: TGCAGTGCTAGGAGACAGGAAAAACTGTTTTTT.